This is a list of T cell receptor beta chains from one sample in a study of regulatory T cells in long-lasting Graves disease. Using its own MiXCR run on the multiplex PCR reads, TCRdb lists one record per CDR3 protein. In the table there are about 470,000 distinct CDR3 sequences, 15% to 20% of which are singletons. The sample was also linked to a second study, of T cells in Graves' hyperthyroidism and ophthalmopathy.

The sample was peripheral blood mononuclear cells (PBMCs), taken at new diagnosis, from a patient treated with antithyroid drugs. The receptor source for this set is a man between 35 and 55 years old with Graves disease. The CDR3 runs from the conserved cysteine through the conserved F or W. A D gene is named only where the DNA matches it firmly. Size tells how often a clone was seen (once, few, many) or the class of an expanded clone, and some rows leave it out.

v_gene	abundance	d_gene	j_gene	CDR3aa	CDR3nt
TRBV2	many	-	TRBJ2-3	CASTRPGASTDTQYF	TGTGCCAGCACCCGCCCGGGAGCTAGCACAGATACGCAGTATTTT
TRBV5-1	-	-	TRBJ2-7	CASSLGDGTYEQYF	TGCGCCAGCAGCTTGGGGGACGGGACCTACGAGCAGTACTTC
TRBV28	many	TRBD2	TRBJ2-1	CASSGESKTPGLARYEQFF	TGTGCCAGCAGTGGGGAGTCCAAGACCCCGGGACTAGCGAGGTATGAGCAGTTCTTC
TRBV28	many	-	TRBJ1-2	CASSMGEGGYTF	TGTGCCAGCAGCATGGGGGAAGGGGGCTACACCTTC
TRBV27	many	TRBD2	TRBJ2-2	CASSWTSGIQAGELFF	TGTGCCAGCAGTTGGACTAGCGGGATTCAAGCCGGGGAGCTGTTTTTT
TRBV9	few	-	TRBJ2-3	CASSERTVSTDTQYF	TGTGCCAGCAGCGAGCGGACTGTTAGCACAGATACGCAGTATTTT
TRBV29-1	-	-	TRBJ2-7	CSAKGTDSYEQYF	TGCAGCGCTAAAGGGACCGACTCCTACGAGCAGTACTTC
TRBV24-1	many	-	TRBJ2-1	CATSDHSGSSYNEQFF	TGTGCCACCAGTGATCATAGCGGCAGCTCCTACAATGAGCAGTTCTTC
TRBV18	many	TRBD2	TRBJ2-7	CASSPWADKGLAGRNEQYF	TGTGCCAGCTCACCATGGGCAGACAAAGGACTAGCGGGAAGGAACGAGCAGTACTTC
TRBV6-1	few	-	TRBJ2-7	CASSVGTPSSYEQYF	TGTGCCAGCAGTGTCGGGACGCCGAGCTCCTACGAGCAGTACTTC
TRBV5-1	many	-	TRBJ2-7	CASSPTDYSYEQYF	TGCGCCAGCAGCCCCACGGACTACTCCTACGAGCAGTACTTC
TRBV12-3/TRBV12-4	few	-	TRBJ1-2	CASRETGPGGYTF	TGTGCCAGCAGGGAAACAGGCCCAGGCGGCTACACCTTC
TRBV2	many	TRBD2	TRBJ2-4	CASSPGLAVTNIQYF	TGTGCCAGCAGTCCGGGACTAGCGGTGACGAACATTCAGTACTTC
TRBV24-1	few	TRBD2	TRBJ2-3	CATSISGRIEENTQYF	TGTGCCACCAGCATTAGCGGGAGGATCGAAGAGAATACGCAGTATTTT
TRBV10-3	-	TRBD2	TRBJ2-7	CAINSGGGNNYEQYF	TGTGCCATCAACTCCGGGGGAGGGAATAACTACGAGCAGTACTTC
TRBV11-2	many	TRBD1	TRBJ2-7	CASSTTGTGSGEQYF	TGTGCCAGCAGCACTACCGGGACAGGGTCTGGGGAGCAGTACTTC
TRBV7-9	few	TRBD2	TRBJ2-2	CASSPPRQRGNTGELFF	TGTGCCAGCAGCCCCCCCCGCCAGCGGGGGAACACCGGGGAGCTGTTTTTT
TRBV6-1	many	-	TRBJ2-5	CASRPTGQETQYF	TGTGCCAGCAGACCGACAGGACAAGAGACCCAGTACTTC
TRBV3-1	many	-	TRBJ2-7	CASSQYRDEQYF	TGTGCCAGCAGCCAGTACAGGGACGAGCAGTACTTC
TRBV28	-	TRBD1	TRBJ1-2	CASSLPGTGPLLRNYGYTF	TGTGCCAGCAGTTTACCCGGGACAGGTCCCCTCTTACGGAACTATGGCTACACCTTC
TRBV6-2/TRBV6-3	many	-	TRBJ2-7	CASSYRRTGREYEQYF	TGTGCCAGCAGTTACCGTAGAACGGGCAGGGAATACGAGCAGTACTTC
TRBV29-1	many	-	TRBJ2-6	CSVRRAGSSGANVLTF	TGCAGCGTTCGACGAGCAGGAAGCTCTGGGGCCAACGTCCTGACTTTC
TRBV25-1	few	-	TRBJ2-2	CASSWGPGELVF	TGTGCCAGCAGTTGGGGACCTGGGGAGCTGGTTTTT
TRBV11-1	many	-	TRBJ2-1	CASSLSLRWNNEQFF	TGTGCCAGCAGCTTATCCCTGCGGTGGAACAATGAGCAGTTCTTC
TRBV20-1	many	-	TRBJ2-5	CSATTGSPGETQYF	TGCAGTGCTACGACAGGTTCACCTGGGGAGACCCAGTACTTC
TRBV20-1	many	-	TRBJ1-6	CSARTKGVSDNSPLHF	TGCAGTGCTAGGACGAAGGGGGTGAGCGATAATTCACCCCTCCACTTT
TRBV7-8	many	TRBD1	TRBJ1-1	CASSRRQGNTEAFF	TGTGCCAGCAGCCGTCGACAGGGGAACACTGAAGCTTTCTTT
TRBV5-1	-	TRBD1	TRBJ2-1	CASSLGTDPYNEQFF	TGCGCCAGCAGCCTCGGGACAGACCCCTACAATGAGCAGTTCTTC
TRBV20-1	-	TRBD2	TRBJ2-3	CSAEGLAGVGSTDTQYF	TGCAGTGCAGAAGGACTAGCGGGAGTTGGGAGCACAGATACGCAGTATTTT
TRBV28	-	-	TRBJ1-1	CASSLWEGLMNTEAFF	TGTGCCAGCAGTTTATGGGAGGGACTCATGAACACTGAAGCTTTCTTT
TRBV12-3/TRBV12-4	few	TRBD2	TRBJ2-4	CASSLAGSGGIQYF	TGTGCCAGCAGTTTAGCCGGCAGCGGGGGGATTCAGTACTTC
TRBV28	few	-	TRBJ1-4	CASSSGTRRVFF	TGTGCCAGCAGTTCGGGGACCCGTAGGGTGTTTTTT
TRBV19	-	TRBD1	TRBJ2-7	CASSKDRGSPYEQYF	TGTGCCAGTAGTAAAGACAGGGGGTCCCCCTACGAGCAGTACTTC
TRBV2	many	-	TRBJ2-1	CASSNLALHEQFF	TGTGCCAGCAGCAATCTAGCTCTCCACGAGCAGTTCTTC
TRBV20-1	-	TRBD2	TRBJ2-7	CSAWASGRSYEQYF	TGCAGTGCTTGGGCTAGCGGGAGGTCCTACGAGCAGTACTTC
TRBV11-2	-	-	TRBJ2-3	CASSPGSLASVDTDTQYF	TGTGCCAGCAGCCCGGGATCCTTGGCCTCCGTAGACACAGATACGCAGTATTTT
TRBV11-2	many	-	TRBJ2-3	CASSLAPADRWADTQYF	TGTGCCAGCAGCTTAGCGCCAGCCGACAGGTGGGCAGATACGCAGTATTTT
TRBV7-2	-	-	TRBJ2-3	CASSPQNTQYF	TGTGCCAGCAGCCCTCAAAATACGCAGTATTTT
TRBV7-8	many	-	TRBJ2-5	CANLPRGETQYF	TGTGCAAACCTTCCTCGCGGAGAGACCCAGTACTTC
TRBV10-2	-	TRBD2	TRBJ2-1	CASSEAGGPHNEQFF	TGCGCCAGCAGTGAAGCGGGAGGGCCTCACAATGAGCAGTTCTTC
TRBV29-1	-	-	TRBJ2-3	CSVVGADTQYF	TGCAGCGTTGTGGGTGCAGATACGCAGTATTTT
TRBV6-1	many	-	TRBJ2-4	CASSPRVLVVNIQYF	TGTGCCAGCTCGCCCCGGGTACTGGTCGTAAACATTCAGTACTTC
TRBV5-1	many	TRBD1	TRBJ1-2	CASSRLQGDYGYTF	TGCGCCAGCAGCCGATTACAGGGGGACTATGGCTACACCTTC
TRBV19	-	TRBD1	TRBJ1-5	CASRPGQGAGQPQHF	TGTGCCAGTAGGCCGGGACAGGGGGCAGGCCAGCCCCAGCATTTT
TRBV19	-	-	TRBJ1-2	CASSIDGDRSYGYTF	TGTGCCAGTAGTATAGACGGTGACAGGTCCTATGGCTACACCTTC
TRBV2	many	-	TRBJ2-7	CASSAIRLDEQYF	TGTGCCAGCAGTGCCATCCGGTTGGACGAGCAGTACTTC
TRBV4-2	-	TRBD1	TRBJ2-3	CASSQAGTGGSDTQYF	TGTGCCAGCAGCCAAGCCGGGACAGGGGGCTCAGATACGCAGTATTTT
TRBV29-1	-	-	TRBJ1-1	CSANRVNTEAFF	TGCAGCGCCAACAGGGTCAACACTGAAGCTTTCTTT